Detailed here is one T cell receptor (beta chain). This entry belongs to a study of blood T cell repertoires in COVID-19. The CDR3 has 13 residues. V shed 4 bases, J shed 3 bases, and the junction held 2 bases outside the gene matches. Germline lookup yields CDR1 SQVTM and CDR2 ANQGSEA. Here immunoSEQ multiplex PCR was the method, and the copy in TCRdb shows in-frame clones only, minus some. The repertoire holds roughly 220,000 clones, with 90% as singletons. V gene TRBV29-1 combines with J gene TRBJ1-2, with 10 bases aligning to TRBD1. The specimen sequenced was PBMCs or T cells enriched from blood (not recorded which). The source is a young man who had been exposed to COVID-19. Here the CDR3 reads CSVAGTGDYGYTF. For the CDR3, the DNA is TGCAGCGTTGCCGGGACAGGGGACTATGGCTACACCTTC.